The T cell receptor beta chain under discussion was sequenced for a study of tumor-infiltrating lymphocytes in primary liver carcinoma. Whole-study context: Stage T1-T3 N0M0 and a size of 4.2 to 10 cm characterized the tumors. Study-wide findings and caveats: Lower overlap was observed for tumor-adjacent and tumor-blood pairs relative to tumor region pairs.

Making TCR beta cDNA involved roughly 500 ng total RNA and a constant-region primer. For TCR beta, libraries were produced by three nested multiplex PCR rounds using slightly modified ARM-PCR. Both of the initial two PCR rounds ran for around 9 cycles and employed TRBV1-TRBV30 forward primers alongside a C-beta reverse primer. From the multiplex PCR reads, TCRdb called clonotypes with MiXCR, one entry per CDR3 protein. This table has fewer than 350,000 distinct CDR3 sequences, roughly 60% appearing once. The CDR3 consists of 12 residues. CDR1 is MNHEY, CDR2 SVGEGT, per germline. Unsorted whole blood supplied the blood RNA, and germline DNA was isolated too. Collected before surgery were about 4 milliliters of peripheral blood. Points on this clonotype: Its antigen is not identified. A much larger clonotype is one base distant, so this may be a read error.

Sequencing was performed on peripheral blood. V usage is TRBV6-2 or TRBV6-3 and J usage is TRBJ2-7; no reliable D call. The sequence derives from a man in his forties with primary liver carcinoma and hepatitis B virus infection. Written as DNA, the CDR3 is TGTACCAGCAGTTACCCCCCCATCGGGCAGTACTTC. Its protein product is CTSSYPPIGQYF.